One sample yielded the 25 T cell receptor beta chains listed below, sequenced in a study of patients and donors after allogeneic stem cell transplantation (dated by TCRdb to 2018 to 2021). The library was generated by RT-PCR. The sample was run on a NextSeq 550. The raw public reads went through TCRdb reprocessing: fastp at Q25, MiXCR clone calling, in-frame beta chains kept. Rows are unified per CDR3 protein, each entry keeping the most common DNA and genes. The sample table contains some 880,000 distinct CDR3 sequences; only one count was recorded for roughly 17% of them. Around 6% of the sample comes from the top ten. The source material was blood, either unsorted or a sorted T cell fraction (not recorded which). Receptors originate from a human donor who was either an allogeneic HSCT recipient or a stem cell or donor lymphocyte infusion donor (not recorded which). It is not recorded whose cells these are; they may come from a transplant donor.

About this clonotype itself: The junction shows a germline mismatch at one end, possibly a read error. The rearrangement uses TRBV7-7 and TRBJ2-3; tentative D call: TRBD2 (5 bases). The V gene's germline CDR1 is SSHAT and CDR2 FNYEAQ (reference sequence). The CDR3 totals 16 residues. For the CDR3, the DNA is TGTGCTAGCAGCTTATCCGGAGGTTCGATTGCAGATACGCAGTATTTT. Its translation: CASSLSGGSIADTQYF.

This clonotype was seen once. This chain joins TRBV7-9 and TRBJ1-1; tentative D call: TRBD1 (5 bases). This CDR3 has 13 amino acids. Trimming removed 5 bases from V and 10 bases from J, with 17 bases in between. The germline gives CDR1 SEHNR, CDR2 FQNEAQ (reference sequence). In DNA form, the CDR3 reads TGTGCCAGCAGCCCGCCGCCAGGGCAGTCAGCTTTCTTT. Protein sequence: CASSPPPGQSAFF.

The rearrangement joins TRBV12-3 or TRBV12-4 to TRBJ1-5, with 7 bases lining up with TRBD1. The CDR3 is 14 residues long. The junction had 7 bases not matched to a gene; V was cut back by 5 bases and J by 6 bases. The chain's CDR3 is CASSHRGLGQPQHF. DNA of the CDR3: TGTGCCAGCAGTCACAGGGGATTAGGTCAGCCCCAGCATTTT.

The rearrangement uses TRBV25-1 and TRBJ2-1; D may be TRBD1 (6 bases). Germline V gives CDR1 MGHDK, CDR2 SYGVNS. This CDR3 comprises 15 residues. The ends were cut back, 1 base at V and 3 bases at J, with 10 bases in the middle. The CDR3 spells CASSESGTYYNEQFF. The CDR3 DNA sequence: TGTGCCAGCAGTGAATCGGGGACATACTACAATGAGCAGTTCTTC.

This clonotype was seen ten or more times. The gene calls are TRBV12-3 or TRBV12-4 and TRBJ2-2; TRBD1 matches 10 bases. J gave up 8 bases and V 4 bases, and 4 bases lay outside the gene matches. This CDR3 has 14 residues. CDR3 DNA: TGTGCCAGCAGTTCCCGACAGGGGGCAGGGGAGCTGTTTTTT. This gives the protein CASSSRQGAGELFF.

This clonotype has just a few counts. The chain couples TRBV4-3 to TRBJ2-7, with 9 bases that match TRBD1. The CDR3 contains 14 residues. Germline V lookup: CDR1 LGHNA, CDR2 YSLEER. Trimming at V came to 3 bases and at J to 3 bases, leaving 3 bases not matched to a gene. The CDR3 spells CASSQMTGGYEQYF. CDR3 nucleotides: TGCGCCAGCAGCCAGATGACAGGGGGCTACGAGCAGTACTTC.

This clonotype was seen ten or more times. V is TRBV24-1 and J is TRBJ2-1, with a weak D call TRBD1 (5 bases). Trimming removed 10 bases at V and 7 bases at J, with 10 bases between. The CDR3 sequence is 11 residues long. Germline V CDR1 and CDR2: KGHDR, SFDVKD. The CDR3 DNA sequence: TGTGCCACTTCTAGGGGAAATGAGCAGTTCTTC. Protein sequence: CATSRGNEQFF.

In this sample, this clonotype turned up a few times. The chain joins TRBV9 to TRBJ2-3; tentative D call: TRBD2 (6 bases). There are 15 residues in the CDR3. Trimming took 1 base from V and 6 from J, leaving 15 bases between them. Germline V gives CDR1 SGDLS, CDR2 YYNGEE. This CDR3 is CASSVRGGSPDTQYF. The DNA of the CDR3 is TGTGCCAGCAGCGTAAGGGGAGGCTCACCGGATACGCAGTATTTT.

The chain joins TRBV25-1 to TRBJ2-7; TRBD2 matches at 7 bases. The trim removed 3 bases at V and 2 bases at J, leaving 4 bases unmatched. CDR1 and CDR2 from the germline V gene are MGHDK and SYGVNS. The CDR3 is 14 residues long. CDR3 protein: CASSEDGGAYEQYF. CDR3 nucleotide sequence: TGTGCCAGCAGTGAGGATGGGGGGGCCTACGAGCAGTACTTC.

J is TRBJ2-7 and V is TRBV11-1, with TRBD2 matching 10 bases. From germline, CDR1 is SGHAT and CDR2 FQDESV (reference sequence). The CDR3 spans 18 residues. Losses at the gene ends were 1 base for V and 2 bases for J; bases not matched to a gene: 11. The CDR3 sequence is CASSLGSRGLAETYEQYF. CDR3 coding DNA: TGTGCCAGCAGCTTAGGGAGTCGAGGACTAGCGGAAACCTACGAGCAGTACTTC.

With respect to this clonotype: Because the CDR3's place on the DNA is in doubt, the DNA is left out and the CDR3 is given as listed by TCRdb. The rearrangement links TRBV7-5 to TRBJ1-2; the listed D gene, TRBD1, was not tested against the DNA. TRBV7-5 is a pseudogene segment. The CDR3 adds up to 15 amino acids, both ends counted. The CDR3: CISVPEATTGYGYTF.

The chain combines TRBV9 with TRBJ1-1; D not resolved. The germline V gene has CDR1 SGDLS and CDR2 YYNGEE. V was shortened by 3 bases and J by 1 base, with 4 bases between the two germline ends. The CDR3 runs to 12 residues. This CDR3 is CASSATNTEAFF. Here the CDR3 DNA reads TGTGCCAGCAGCGCCACGAACACTGAAGCTTTCTTT.

The CDR3 protein is CASSLRVGERNEQYF. The CDR3, as DNA: TGCGCCAGCAGCTTGCGTGTAGGGGAGAGGAACGAGCAGTACTTC. J is TRBJ2-7 and V is TRBV5-1; either TRBD1 or TRBD2 may fit D (5 bases each). CDR1 SGHRS and CDR2 YFSETQ come from the germline V gene. CDR3 length: 15 residues. Trimming pared 1 base from V and 5 bases from J, leaving 16 bases between.

The chain employs TRBV20-1 and TRBJ2-7; D call uncertain. The CDR3 is 13 residues long. Trimming removed 3 bases at V and 6 bases at J, with 15 bases between. Germline V gene lookup returns CDR1 DFQATT and CDR2 SNEGSKA (reference sequence). Written as DNA, the CDR3 is TGCAGTGCTAGGATGGGCTCCCTGGGCGAGCAGTACTTC. It yields the protein CSARMGSLGEQYF.

This sequence joins TRBV5-4 and TRBJ2-1; 11 bases are shared with TRBD2. This CDR3 comprises 15 residues. V gave up 3 bases and J gave up 4 bases; unmatched junction bases: 3. Germline V gene sequence: CDR1 SGHNT, CDR2 YYREEE (reference sequence). CDR3 sequence reads: CASSSLAGDYNEQFF. DNA of the CDR3: TGTGCCAGCAGCTCACTAGCGGGGGATTACAATGAGCAGTTCTTC.

This clonotype was found a few times. The gene calls are TRBV6-1 and TRBJ1-1; unclear D gene. V was shortened by 5 bases and J by 1 base, with 8 bases between the two germline ends. The CDR3 covers 13 residues. The germline gives CDR1 MNHNS, CDR2 SASEGT. This CDR3 is CASSTQRNTEAFF. The CDR3, as DNA: TGTGCCAGCAGTACGCAGAGGAACACTGAAGCTTTCTTT.

This clonotype came up a few times. J is TRBJ2-5 and V is TRBV6-6; D gene uncertain. Germline V CDR1 and CDR2: MNHNY, SVGAGI (reference sequence). CDR3 size: 13 residues. V was trimmed by 7 bases and J by 7 bases, leaving 16 bases between them. The CDR3 protein is CASTRPETGTQYF. Written as DNA, the CDR3 is TGTGCCAGCACTAGACCCGAGACGGGGACCCAGTACTTC.

This clonotype has more than one count but fewer than ten. The rearrangement joins TRBV12-3 or TRBV12-4 to TRBJ2-5, with D maybe TRBD2 (6 bases). The CDR3 contains 14 residues. Trimming took 3 bases from V and 2 from J, leaving 10 bases between them. This CDR3 reads CASSFHGGQETQYF. DNA for the CDR3: TGTGCCAGCAGTTTTCATGGGGGGCAAGAGACCCAGTACTTC.

This chain's CDR3 is CASSLLAVTSTDTQYF. As DNA, the CDR3 is TGTGCCAGCAGTTTACTCGCGGTAACTAGCACAGATACGCAGTATTTT. This chain connects TRBV12-3 or TRBV12-4 to TRBJ2-3; D is unclear. CDR3 length: 16 amino acids. The V end lost 2 bases, the J end lost 0 bases, and 12 bases lay between the germline ends.

This chain uses TRBV9 with TRBJ2-6; D possibly corresponds to TRBD1 (5 bases). Germline values: CDR1 SGDLS, CDR2 YYNGEE. This CDR3 has 16 residues. Trimming left V 2 bases short and J 2 bases short, with 11 bases between. The CDR3 DNA sequence: TGTGCCAGCAGCGTCGGTCCGACAGCTGGGGCCAACGTCCTGACTTTC. Translated, it gives CASSVGPTAGANVLTF.

This chain uses TRBV12-3 or TRBV12-4 with TRBJ2-3; D perhaps matches TRBD2 (6 bases). This CDR3 has 16 amino acids. V dropped 3 bases and J dropped 0 bases, with 13 bases sitting between them. CDR3 nucleotide sequence: TGTGCCAGCAGTTTTGGGCGCGGGAAAAGCACAGATACGCAGTATTTT. This encodes CASSFGRGKSTDTQYF.

In this sample, this clonotype turned up a few times. The chain employs TRBV9 and TRBJ2-3; D assignment may be TRBD1 or TRBD2 (5 bases each). The CDR3 runs 15 residues. With 0 bases removed from V and 2 bases from J, the gap between germline ends came to 10 bases. Germline V gene sequence: CDR1 SGDLS, CDR2 YYNGEE. The CDR3 protein is CASSVVGTDTDTQYF. The CDR3 DNA reads TGTGCCAGCAGCGTAGTGGGGACGGACACAGATACGCAGTATTTT.

The rearrangement links TRBV6-5 to TRBJ2-7, with D tentatively TRBD2 (6 bases). V lost 2 bases and J lost 0, with 23 bases in between. The CDR3 extends over 19 amino acids. CDR1 is MNHEY, CDR2 SVGAGI, per germline. The CDR3 DNA reads TGTGCCAGCAGTTACCACGGGGGTCTGGGGGAAATAAGCTCCTACGAGCAGTACTTC. Protein: CASSYHGGLGEISSYEQYF.

The V gene is TRBV18, the J gene TRBJ1-4; 8 nucleotides match TRBD1. The CDR3 sequence is 14 residues long. Germline-derived CDR1 and CDR2 are KGHSH and LQKENI. V lost 2 bases to trimming and J lost 8 bases; unmatched junction nucleotides: 4. CDR3 amino acids: CASSPGQGKEKLFF. In DNA, the CDR3 is TGTGCCAGCTCACCAGGACAGGGAAAAGAAAAACTGTTTTTT.

The chain links TRBV7-8 to TRBJ2-1; 9 positions agree with TRBD2. Germline trimming cut 5 bases from V and 2 bases from J; bases unmatched to any gene: 4. This CDR3 comprises 15 residues. Germline loops: CDR1 SGHVS, CDR2 FQNEAQ. CDR3 sequence reads: CASSGREGTYNEQFF. The CDR3, as DNA: TGTGCCAGCAGCGGGCGGGAGGGGACCTACAATGAGCAGTTCTTC.